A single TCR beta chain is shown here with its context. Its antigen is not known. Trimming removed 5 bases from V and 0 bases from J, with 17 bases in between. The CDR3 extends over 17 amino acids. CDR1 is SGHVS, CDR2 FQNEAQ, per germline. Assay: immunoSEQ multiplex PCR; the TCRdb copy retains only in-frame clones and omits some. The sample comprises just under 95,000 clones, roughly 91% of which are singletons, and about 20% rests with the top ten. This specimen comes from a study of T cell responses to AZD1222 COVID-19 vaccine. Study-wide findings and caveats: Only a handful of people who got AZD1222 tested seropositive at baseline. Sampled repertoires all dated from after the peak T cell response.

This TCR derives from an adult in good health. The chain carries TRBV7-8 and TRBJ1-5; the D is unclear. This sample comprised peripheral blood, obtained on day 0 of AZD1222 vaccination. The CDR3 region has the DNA TGTGCCAGCAGCCCAACCGCCCGTAGCTATAGCAATCAGCCCCAGCATTTT. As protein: CASSPTARSYSNQPQHF. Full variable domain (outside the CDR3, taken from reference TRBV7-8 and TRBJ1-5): GAGVSQSPRYKVAKRGQDVALRCDPISGHVSLFWYQQALGQGPEFLTYFQNEAQLDKSGLPSDRFFAERPEGSVSTLKIQRTQQEDSAVYLCASSPTARSYSNQPQHFGDGTRLSIL.